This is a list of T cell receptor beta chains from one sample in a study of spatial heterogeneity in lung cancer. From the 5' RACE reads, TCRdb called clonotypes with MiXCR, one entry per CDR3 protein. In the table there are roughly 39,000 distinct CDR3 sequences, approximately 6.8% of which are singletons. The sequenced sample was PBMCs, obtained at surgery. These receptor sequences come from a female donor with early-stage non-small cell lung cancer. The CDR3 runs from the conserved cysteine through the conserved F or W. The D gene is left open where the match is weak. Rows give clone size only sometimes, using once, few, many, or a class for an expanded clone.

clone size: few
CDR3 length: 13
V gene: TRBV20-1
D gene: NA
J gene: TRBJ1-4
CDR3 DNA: TGCAGTGCGATGGGGGCAACTAATGAAAAACTGTTTTTT
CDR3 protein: CSAMGATNEKLFF

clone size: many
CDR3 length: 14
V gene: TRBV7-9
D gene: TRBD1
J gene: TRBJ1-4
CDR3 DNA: TGTGCCAGCAGCTTGGGGACAGGGAAGGAAAAACTGTTTTTT
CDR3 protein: CASSLGTGKEKLFF

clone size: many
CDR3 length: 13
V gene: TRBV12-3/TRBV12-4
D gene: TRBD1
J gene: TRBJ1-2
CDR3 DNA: TGTGCCAGCAGTAGTACAGGGGCCTATGGCTACACCTTC
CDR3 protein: CASSSTGAYGYTF

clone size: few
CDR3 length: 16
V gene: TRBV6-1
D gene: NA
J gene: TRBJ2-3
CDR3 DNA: TGTGCCAGCAGTCCCCGGGGGCTTTCTAGCACAGATACGCAGTATTTT
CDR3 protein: CASSPRGLSSTDTQYF

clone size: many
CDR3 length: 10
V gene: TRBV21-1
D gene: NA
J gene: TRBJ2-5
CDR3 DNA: TGTGCCAGCAGCAAAGAGACCCAGTACTTC
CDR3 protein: CASSKETQYF

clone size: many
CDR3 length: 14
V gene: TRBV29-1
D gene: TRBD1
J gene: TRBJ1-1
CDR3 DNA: TGCAGCGTGACCGACAGGGCTATGAACACTGAAGCTTTCTTT
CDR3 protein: CSVTDRAMNTEAFF

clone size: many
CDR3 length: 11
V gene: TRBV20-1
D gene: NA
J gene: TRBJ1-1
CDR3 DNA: TGCAGTGCTAGGGATGACACTGAAGCTTTCTTT
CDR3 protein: CSARDDTEAFF

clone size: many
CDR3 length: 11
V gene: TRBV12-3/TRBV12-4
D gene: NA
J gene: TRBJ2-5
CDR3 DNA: TGTGCCAGCAGTATGGGAGGGACCCAGTACTTC
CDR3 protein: CASSMGGTQYF

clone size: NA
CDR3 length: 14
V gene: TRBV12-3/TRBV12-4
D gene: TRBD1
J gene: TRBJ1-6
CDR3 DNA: TGTGCCAGCAGTGCCGGGACAGTTAATTCACCCCTCCACTTT
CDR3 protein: CASSAGTVNSPLHF

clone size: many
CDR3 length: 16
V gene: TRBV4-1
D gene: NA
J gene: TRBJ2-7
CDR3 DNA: TGCGCCAGCAGCCAAGATAGTGGAGGTCCGGACTACGAGCAGTACTTC
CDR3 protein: CASSQDSGGPDYEQYF

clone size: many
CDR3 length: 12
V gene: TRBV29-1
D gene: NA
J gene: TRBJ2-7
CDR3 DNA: TGCAGCGTTGTGAGACCTCCTGGCGAGCAGTACTTC
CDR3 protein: CSVVRPPGEQYF

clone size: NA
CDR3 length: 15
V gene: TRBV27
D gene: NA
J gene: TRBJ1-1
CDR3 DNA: TGTGCCAGCAGTTTAAATAGGGGATCCGGGACTGAAGCTTTCTTT
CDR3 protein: CASSLNRGSGTEAFF

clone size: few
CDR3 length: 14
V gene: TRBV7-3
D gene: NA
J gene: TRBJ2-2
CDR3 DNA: TGTGCCAGCAGAGCGGGTTCGAACACCGGGGAGCTGTTTTTT
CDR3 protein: CASRAGSNTGELFF

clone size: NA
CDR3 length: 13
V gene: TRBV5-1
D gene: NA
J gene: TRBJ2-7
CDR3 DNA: TGCGCCAGCAGCCGGGACGGGACTTACGAGCAGTACTTC
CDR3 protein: CASSRDGTYEQYF

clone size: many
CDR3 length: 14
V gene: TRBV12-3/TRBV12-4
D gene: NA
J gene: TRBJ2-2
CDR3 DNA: TGTGCCAGCAGTTTTGGACCTTCCGCCGGGGAGCTGTTTTTT
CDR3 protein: CASSFGPSAGELFF

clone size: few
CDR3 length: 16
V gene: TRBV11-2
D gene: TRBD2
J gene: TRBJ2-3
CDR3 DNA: TGTGCCAGCAGCTTCCGACTAGCGGGGGCCACAGATACGCAGTATTTT
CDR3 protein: CASSFRLAGATDTQYF

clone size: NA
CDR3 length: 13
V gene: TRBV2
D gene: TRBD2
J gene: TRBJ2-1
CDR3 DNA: TGTGCCAGCATAGCGGGGACATACAATGAGCAGTTCTTC
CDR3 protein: CASIAGTYNEQFF

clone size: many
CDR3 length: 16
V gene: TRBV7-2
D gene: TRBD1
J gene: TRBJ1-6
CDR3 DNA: TGTGCCAGCAGAGGCCCGGCCGGGACAGGGAATTCACCCCTCCACTTT
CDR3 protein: CASRGPAGTGNSPLHF

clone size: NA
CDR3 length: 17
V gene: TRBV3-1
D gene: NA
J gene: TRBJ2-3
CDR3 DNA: TGTGCCAGCAGCCAAGATCGGATAGGGGGTGGCACAGATACGCAGTATTTT
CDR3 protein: CASSQDRIGGGTDTQYF

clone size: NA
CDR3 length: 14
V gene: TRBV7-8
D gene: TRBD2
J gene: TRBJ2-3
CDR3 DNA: TGTGCCAGCAGCACACGACTAGCCACAGATACGCAGTATTTT
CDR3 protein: CASSTRLATDTQYF

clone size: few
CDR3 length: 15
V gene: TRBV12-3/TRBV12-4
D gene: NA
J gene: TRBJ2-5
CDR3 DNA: TGTGCCAGCAGTAACGGGGTGGGCGGCCAAGAGACCCAGTACTTC
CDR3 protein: CASSNGVGGQETQYF

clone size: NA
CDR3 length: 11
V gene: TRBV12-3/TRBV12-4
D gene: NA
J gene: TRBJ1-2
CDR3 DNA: TGTGCCAGCAGCCGCGAAAAGTCCTACACCTTC
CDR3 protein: CASSREKSYTF

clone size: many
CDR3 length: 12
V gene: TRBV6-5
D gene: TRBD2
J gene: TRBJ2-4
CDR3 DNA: TGTGCCAGCAGTCAGTGGGGAGGGATTCAGTACTTC
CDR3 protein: CASSQWGGIQYF

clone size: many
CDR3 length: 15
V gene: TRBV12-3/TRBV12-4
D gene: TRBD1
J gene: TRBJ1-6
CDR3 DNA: TGTGCCAGCAGGGTCCGGGACAGCTATAATTCACCCCTCCACTTT
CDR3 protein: CASRVRDSYNSPLHF

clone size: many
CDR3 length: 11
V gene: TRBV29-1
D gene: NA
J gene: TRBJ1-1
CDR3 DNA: TGCAGCGTTAACTTCCAGGGTAGGGCTTTCTTT
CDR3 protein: CSVNFQGRAFF

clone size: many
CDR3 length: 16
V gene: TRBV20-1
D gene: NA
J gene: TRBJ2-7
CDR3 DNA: TGCAGTGCTAGAGGTTTCGGGACATCGAGGACCTACGAGCAGTACTTC
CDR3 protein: CSARGFGTSRTYEQYF

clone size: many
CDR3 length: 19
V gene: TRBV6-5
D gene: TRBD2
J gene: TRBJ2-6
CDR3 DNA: TGTGCCAGCAGCCCTACAAGCGGGGGGGCCTGGAATGGGGCCAACGTCCTGACTTTC
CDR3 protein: CASSPTSGGAWNGANVLTF

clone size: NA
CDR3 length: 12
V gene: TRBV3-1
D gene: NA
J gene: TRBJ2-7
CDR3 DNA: TGTGCCAGCAGCCAACTTGATTACGAGCAGTACTTC
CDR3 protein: CASSQLDYEQYF

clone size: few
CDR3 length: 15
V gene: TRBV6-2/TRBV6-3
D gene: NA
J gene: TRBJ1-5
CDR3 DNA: TGTGCCAGCAGTCGCACAGGGCCTAGCAATCAGCCCCAGCATTTT
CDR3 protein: CASSRTGPSNQPQHF

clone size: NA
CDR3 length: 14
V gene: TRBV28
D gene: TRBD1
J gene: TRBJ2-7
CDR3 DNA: TGTGCCGCTAATGGACAGGGTCTCACCTACGAGCAGTACTTC
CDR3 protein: CAANGQGLTYEQYF

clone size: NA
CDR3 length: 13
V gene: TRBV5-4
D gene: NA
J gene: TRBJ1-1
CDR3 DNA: TGTGCCAGCAGCCGCGAGGCGGACACTGAAGCTTTCTTT
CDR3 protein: CASSREADTEAFF

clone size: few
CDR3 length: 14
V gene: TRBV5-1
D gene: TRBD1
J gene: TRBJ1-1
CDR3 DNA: TGCGCCAGCAGCCCAGGGGGCGTAGACACTGAAGCTTTCTTT
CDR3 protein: CASSPGGVDTEAFF

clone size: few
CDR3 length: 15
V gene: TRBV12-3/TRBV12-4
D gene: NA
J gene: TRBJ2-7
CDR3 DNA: TGTGCCAGCAGTTTAAAGGGGTATGGGTCCTACGAGCAGTACTTC
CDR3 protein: CASSLKGYGSYEQYF

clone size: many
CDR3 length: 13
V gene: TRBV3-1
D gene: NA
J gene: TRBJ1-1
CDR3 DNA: TGTGCCAGCCGGGGTTGGAGGTACACTGAAGCTTTCTTT
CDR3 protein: CASRGWRYTEAFF

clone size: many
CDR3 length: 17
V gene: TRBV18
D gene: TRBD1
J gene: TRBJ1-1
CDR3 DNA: TGTGCCAGCTCATCGCTTCCGGGACAGGGAGGCAACACTGAAGCTTTCTTT
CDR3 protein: CASSSLPGQGGNTEAFF

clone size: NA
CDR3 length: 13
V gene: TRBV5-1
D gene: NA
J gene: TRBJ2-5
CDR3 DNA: TGCGCCAGCAGCTGGGGGCCTCAAGAGACCCAGTACTTC
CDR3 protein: CASSWGPQETQYF

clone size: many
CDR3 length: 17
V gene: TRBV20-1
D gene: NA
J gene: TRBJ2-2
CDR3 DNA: TGCAGTGCTAGAGATGGGAGGCAGGGTGCAAACACCGGGGAGCTGTTTTTT
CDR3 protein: CSARDGRQGANTGELFF

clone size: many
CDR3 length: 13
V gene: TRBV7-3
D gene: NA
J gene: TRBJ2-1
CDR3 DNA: TGTGCCAGCAGCGAGCAGGGATACAATGAGCAGTTCTTC
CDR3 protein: CASSEQGYNEQFF

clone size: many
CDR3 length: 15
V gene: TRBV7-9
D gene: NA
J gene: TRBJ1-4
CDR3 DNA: TGTGCCAGCAGCCCTCGGGCGACTTACAATGAAAAACTGTTTTTT
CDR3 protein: CASSPRATYNEKLFF

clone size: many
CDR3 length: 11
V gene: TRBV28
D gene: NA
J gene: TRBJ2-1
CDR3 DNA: TGTGCCAGCAGTTTCGGGGGGCGGTGGTTCTTC
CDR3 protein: CASSFGGRWFF

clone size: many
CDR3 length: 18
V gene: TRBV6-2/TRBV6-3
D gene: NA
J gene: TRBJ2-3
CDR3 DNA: TGTGCCAGCAGTCCCGTCCTCGCGGCCCCAAGAAGGACAGATACGCAGTATTTT
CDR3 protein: CASSPVLAAPRRTDTQYF

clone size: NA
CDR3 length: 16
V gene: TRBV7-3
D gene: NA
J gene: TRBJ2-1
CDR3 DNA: TGTGCCAGCAGCTTCGGAGGGTCGAGCTCCTACAATGAGCAGTTCTTC
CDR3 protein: CASSFGGSSSYNEQFF

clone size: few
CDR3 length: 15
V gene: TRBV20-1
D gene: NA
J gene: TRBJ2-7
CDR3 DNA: TGCAGTGCTAGAGATCAAGGGGCCGCCTCGGGGGAGCAGTACTTC
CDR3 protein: CSARDQGAASGEQYF

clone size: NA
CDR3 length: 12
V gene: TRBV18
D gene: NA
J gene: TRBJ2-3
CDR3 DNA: TGTGCCAGCTCACCACTCCCTGATACGCAGTATTTT
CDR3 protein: CASSPLPDTQYF

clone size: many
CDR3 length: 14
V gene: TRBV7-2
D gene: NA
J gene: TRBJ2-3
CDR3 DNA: TGTGCCAGCAGCTTACAACCGATGCCAGATACGCAGTATTTT
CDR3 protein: CASSLQPMPDTQYF